A single sample gave rise to the 22 T cell receptor beta chains below, sequenced in a study of CD4 and CD8 cells across lung adenocarcinoma regions. TCRdb used MiXCR to reprocess the PCR reads, holding one entry per CDR3 protein. The top ten hold roughly a third of the sample, which has roughly 10,000 distinct CDR3 sequences, under 55% seen once. The sample taken for sequencing was CD8+ T cells from the margin of a lung tumor. These receptors originate from a male donor with lung adenocarcinoma. The CD4 and CD8 labels of this study may be unreliable.

The chain combines TRBV18 with TRBJ2-1; 7 nucleotides match TRBD2. The DNA end is a closer match to TRBJ2-7, so the J assignment may be wrong. The CDR3 sequence is 14 residues long. Germline V gene sequence: CDR1 KGHSH, CDR2 LQKENI. CDR3 bases: TGTGCCAGCTCACCGGGGGGGGGATCCTACGAGCAGTACTTC. Its protein is CASSPGGGSYEQYF.

Judged by abundance, this clonotype is medium-sized. V and J are TRBV6-1 and TRBJ2-5; 8 bases agree with TRBD2. The J call may be faulty, since TRBJ2-7 better matches the DNA end. The CDR3 is made up of 15 amino acids. Per germline, CDR1 MNHNS and CDR2 SASEGT. The CDR3 DNA follows: TGTGCCAGCAGTGTCGGATCGGGAGGGGTCCACGAGCAGTACTTC. Translation: CASSVGSGGVHEQYF.

This clonotype has only a few counts. V usage is TRBV6-1 and J usage is TRBJ2-5, with 8 bases that match TRBD1. V was pared by 2 bases and J by 4 bases, with 12 bases of the junction left unmatched. The CDR3 length is 17 residues. Germline values: CDR1 MNHNS, CDR2 SASEGT. CDR3 coding DNA: TGTGCCAGCAGTGAATTTCCAGGGGGCAGTCTGGGAGAGACCCAGTACTTC. Amino acids: CASSEFPGGSLGETQYF.

Regarding this clonotype: Relative to the germline gene, one junction end is altered; a read error may explain this. V is TRBV7-9 and J is TRBJ2-3; tentative D call: TRBD1 (5 bases). Germline V lookup: CDR1 SEHNR, CDR2 FQNEAQ (reference sequence). This CDR3 contains 15 residues. The CDR3, as DNA: TGTGCCAGCAGCTCGCGAGAGGCGGACAAAGACACGCAGTATTTC. This gives the protein CASSSREADKDTQYF.

This clonotype is deemed large. This chain uses TRBV6-1 with TRBJ2-3; 9 bases are shared with TRBD1. This CDR3 spans 14 amino acids. In germline, CDR1 is MNHNS, CDR2 SASEGT. V gave up 6 bases and J gave up 4 bases; unmatched junction bases: 5. This CDR3 is CASRQGAWADTQYF. The CDR3 region has the DNA TGTGCCAGCAGACAGGGGGCTTGGGCAGATACGCAGTATTTT.

This clonotype is medium-sized. This chain connects TRBV6-1 to TRBJ1-2; possible D gene TRBD1, 6 bases. CDR3 length: 14 residues. Germline V gene sequence: CDR1 MNHNS, CDR2 SASEGT. The V and J ends lost 1 base and 7 bases respectively, with 13 bases between them. The CDR3 loop is CASSEVRGQAGYTF. Written as DNA, the CDR3 is TGTGCCAGCAGTGAAGTCCGGGGGCAAGCTGGCTACACCTTC.

On this clonotype: The junction does not match germline at one end; this may be a read error. J is TRBJ2-5 and V is TRBV6-1; D remains unclear. The CDR3 covers 16 residues. The V gene's germline CDR1 is MNHNS and CDR2 SASEGT. The CDR3 loop reads CASRGLGRRGPKTQYF. CDR3 coding DNA: TGTGCCAGCAGGGGATTAGGCAGGCGTGGGCCAAAGACGCAGTATTTC.

A remark on this clonotype: At one boundary the junction diverges from the germline segment, which might be a read error. The genes are TRBV27 and TRBJ2-6; tentatively, D is TRBD1 (5 bases). This CDR3 spans 16 amino acids. CDR1 and CDR2 from the germline V gene are MNHEY and SMNVEV (reference sequence). The CDR3: CASSLRFTSGANVQTF. Here the CDR3 DNA reads TGTGCCAGCAGCCTACGATTTACCTCTGGGGCCAACGTCCAGACCTTC.

The CDR3 DNA is TGTGCCAGCAGTGAAGCCCCTAGCGGGGACTACAATGAGCAGTTCTTC. Protein product: CASSEAPSGDYNEQFF. V is TRBV6-1 and J is TRBJ2-1; 9 nucleotides align to TRBD2. V gave up 0 bases and J gave up 3 bases; unmatched junction bases: 3. The CDR3 covers 16 residues. Germline lookup yields CDR1 MNHNS and CDR2 SASEGT.

V usage is TRBV6-1 and J usage is TRBJ2-5; D unclear. Germline CDR1 reads MNHNS; CDR2 reads SASEGT. The CDR3 sequence is 11 residues long. V gave up 3 bases and J gave up 4 bases, with 3 bases separating them. The CDR3 loop reads CASSERETQYF. In nucleotides, the CDR3 is TGTGCCAGCAGTGAGAGAGAGACCCAGTACTTC.

This rearrangement joins TRBV7-2 to TRBJ2-4; possibly TRBD1 for D (6 bases). Germline assignment: CDR1 SGHTA and CDR2 FQGNSA. Trimming took off 2 bases at V and 12 bases at J, with 17 bases between the two ends. This CDR3 is 14 amino acids long. The CDR3 loop reads CASSLTGSQDDQYF. CDR3 DNA sequence: TGTGCCAGCAGCTTAACAGGGAGCCAAGACGATCAGTACTTC.

Concerning this clonotype: A read error may produce the germline difference seen at one junction end. The chain has TRBV6-1 and TRBJ2-3, with D tentatively TRBD2 (5 bases). Germline V gene data show CDR1 as MNHNS and CDR2 as SASEGT. This CDR3 spans 14 amino acids. CDR3 loop: CASVEGEIRETQYF. The CDR3 nucleotides are TGTGCCAGCGTCGAGGGCGAAATCCGAGAGACGCAGTACTTT.

This clonotype was counted a few times. J is TRBJ2-3 and V is TRBV6-1; D not certain. Trimming removed 8 bases at V and 0 bases at J, with 3 bases between. The CDR3 sequence is 11 residues long. CDR1 is MNHNS, CDR2 SASEGT, per germline. CDR3 in DNA: TGTGCCAGCCGAAGCACAGATACGCAGTATTTT. Translated, it gives CASRSTDTQYF.

In this sample, this clonotype turned up a few times. V usage is TRBV6-5 and J usage is TRBJ2-5; 7 bases are shared with TRBD1. V gave up 2 bases and J gave up 5 bases; unmatched junction bases: 5. This CDR3 spans 14 amino acids. The V gene's germline CDR1 is MNHEY and CDR2 SVGAGI. CDR3 sequence reads: CASSYETGWETQYF. The CDR3, as DNA: TGTGCCAGCAGTTACGAGACAGGGTGGGAGACCCAGTACTTC.

This clonotype was recorded a few times. The genes are TRBV7-6 and TRBJ1-2; TRBD1 is a possible D gene (6 bases). Germline CDR1 reads SGHVS; CDR2 reads FNYEAQ. The CDR3 has 14 amino acids. The germline V and J ends were trimmed by 5 bases and 3 bases, with 13 bases remaining between them. CDR3 loop: CASSPQGDDYGYTF. As DNA, the CDR3 is TGTGCCAGCAGCCCACAGGGAGATGACTATGGCTACACCTTC.

This clonotype is labeled medium-sized. This sequence may be a read error, since a much larger clone differs from it by one base. V is TRBV6-5 and J is TRBJ2-1; D possibly matches TRBD1 or TRBD2 (7 bases each). Gene TRBJ2-7 matches the end of the DNA better, so the J call may be wrong. The CDR3 loop spans 15 amino acids. Germline values: CDR1 MNHEY, CDR2 SVGAGI. The CDR3 reads CASSYQGGSYNEQYF. CDR3 DNA: TGTGCCAGCAGTTACCAGGGGGGGTCCTACAATGAGCAGTACTTC.

This clonotype is medium-sized in the sample. The chain carries TRBV25-1 and TRBJ2-1, with D tentatively TRBD1 or TRBD2 (5 bases each). Gene TRBJ2-7 matches the end of the DNA better, so the J call may be wrong. Per germline, CDR1 MGHDK and CDR2 SYGVNS. The CDR3 consists of 17 residues. CDR3 coding DNA: TGTGCCAGCAGTGGCCTTCTTAGGGGACGGTCCCCCTACGAGCAGTACTTC. Its protein is CASSGLLRGRSPYEQYF.

With respect to this clonotype: One end of the junction fails to match germline, which may point to a read error. The J gene is TRBJ2-1, the V gene TRBV7-7; a weak D match, TRBD1 (5 bases). The last part of the DNA fits TRBJ2-5 better; the J call may be wrong. The CDR3 has 13 residues. Germline V gives CDR1 SSHAT, CDR2 FNYEAQ (reference sequence). The CDR3 DNA sequence: TGTGCTAGCAGCTCCAGGGTCGGAGAGACCCAGTACTTC. Translation gives CASSSRVGETQYF.

The chain is built from TRBV6-1 and TRBJ1-2; D perhaps matches TRBD1 (5 bases). CDR1 and CDR2 (germline): MNHNS, SASEGT. The CDR3 has 15 residues. Trimming stripped 4 bases from V and 1 base from J, with 13 bases between. The CDR3 is CASSAGGGGNYGYTF. The CDR3 DNA reads as TGTGCCAGCAGTGCCGGGGGGGGAGGTAACTATGGCTACACCTTC.

The chain uses TRBV6-1 and TRBJ2-3; a possible D gene is TRBD1 (6 bases). This CDR3 region has 15 residues. CDR1 is MNHNS, CDR2 SASEGT, per germline. Trimming removed 9 bases at V and 12 bases at J, with 28 bases between. In DNA, the CDR3 is TGTGCCAGGAGTAATGGGGGCCACATCAAAGAGACCCAGTATTTT. Translated: CARSNGGHIKETQYF.

The J gene is TRBJ2-1, the V gene TRBV11-3, with 8 bases identical to TRBD2. J lost 8 bases, V lost 0 bases, and 9 bases had no gene match. The CDR3 covers 16 residues. CDR1 is SGHNT and CDR2 is YENEEA in the germline V gene. The CDR3 spells CASSLDGREGRDEQFF. The DNA of the CDR3 is TGTGCCAGCAGCTTAGATGGACGGGAGGGCCGCGATGAGCAGTTCTTC.

This clonotype is termed medium-sized (0.01 to 0.1%). The CDR3 loop reads CASSLASRGEQYF. CDR3 DNA: TGTGCCAGCAGCTTAGCTTCCCGGGGCGAGCAGTACTTC. The chain links TRBV7-6 to TRBJ2-5; maybe TRBD2 (5 bases). The J call is doubtful: the DNA matches TRBJ2-7 better. In germline, CDR1 is SGHVS, CDR2 FNYEAQ. CDR3 length: 13 residues.